The 23 T cell receptor beta chains listed next were all sequenced from one sample in a study of CD8 T cells in Susac syndrome. A quantity of about 0.5 to 1 ug RNA underwent reverse transcription using random hexamers. TCRdb processed the immunoSEQ multiplex PCR reads anew with MiXCR; each CDR3 protein has one entry. The table includes 150,000 to 200,000 distinct CDR3 sequences, around 90% detected once. Input material: CD4+ T cells from PBMCs. The receptors were gathered from a human donor in good health.

This chain uses TRBV12-3 or TRBV12-4 with TRBJ2-1, with 11 bases matching TRBD2. V dropped 3 bases and J dropped 7; count of bases not matched to a gene: 5. CDR3 length equals 15 residues. The CDR3 sequence: CASSFSGRAWNEQFF. Written as DNA, the CDR3 is TGTGCCAGCAGTTTTAGCGGGAGGGCCTGGAATGAGCAGTTCTTC.

The CDR3 loop is CASSPLQGGENTQYF. In nucleotides, the CDR3 is TGTGCCAGCTCACCCTTACAGGGGGGTGAAAATACGCAGTATTTT. The genes are TRBV18 and TRBJ2-3, with 8 nucleotides matching TRBD1. Losses at the gene ends were 3 bases for V and 7 bases for J; bases not matched to a gene: 9. Looked up from germline, CDR1 is KGHSH and CDR2 is LQKENI. This CDR3 has 15 amino acids.

The table lists this clonotype with a count of one. The V call is TRBV4-1, the J call TRBJ2-1; 12 bases line up with TRBD2. The CDR3 spans 14 residues. The germline gives CDR1 MGHRA, CDR2 YSYEKL. The V segment lost 6 bases and the J segment 4 bases; nucleotides outside the gene matches: 1. The CDR3 DNA is TGCGCCAGCAGAGGACTAGCGGGGTACAATGAGCAGTTCTTC. This translates into CASRGLAGYNEQFF.

The chain joins TRBV18 to TRBJ2-2; a weak D match, TRBD2 (6 bases). The germline V gene encodes CDR1 KGHSH and CDR2 LQKENI. V lost 3 bases and J 5 bases, leaving 7 bases between the germline ends. The CDR3 runs to 13 residues. The CDR3 nucleotides read TGTGCCAGCTCACCGGGACTGACCGGGGAGCTGTTTTTT. This codes for CASSPGLTGELFF.

The gene calls are TRBV6-5 and TRBJ1-3, with D unclear. Trimming took off 3 bases at V and 1 base at J, with 16 bases between the two ends. The CDR3 is made up of 17 amino acids. Germline V gene data show CDR1 as MNHEY and CDR2 as SVGAGI. The CDR3 coding sequence is TGTGCCAGCAGTTATGATTCCTTCGGGTTGTCTGGAAACACCATATATTTT. It translates to CASSYDSFGLSGNTIYF.

This sequence joins TRBV29-1 and TRBJ2-2; D gene uncertain. This CDR3 is built from 13 residues. CDR1 and CDR2 from the germline V gene are SQVTM and ANQGSEA. Trimming pared 3 bases from V and 1 base from J, leaving 6 bases between. For the CDR3, the DNA is TGCAGCGTTGATCAGGTGAACACCGGGGAGCTGTTTTTT. Residues: CSVDQVNTGELFF.

J is TRBJ2-3 and V is TRBV7-2, with 10 bases fitting TRBD1. Germline trimming cut 4 bases from V and 6 bases from J; bases unmatched to any gene: 16. Per the germline V gene, CDR1 is SGHTA and CDR2 is FQGNSA. The CDR3 loop spans 18 amino acids. The CDR3 loop reads CASSSRDRGPRNRDTQYF. DNA for the CDR3: TGTGCCAGCAGCTCGCGGGACAGGGGTCCGCGGAACAGGGATACGCAGTATTTT.

The genes are TRBV2 and TRBJ2-3; the match to TRBD2 covers 9 bases. CDR3 length equals 16 residues. Germline-derived CDR1 and CDR2 are SNHLY and FYNNEI. J was trimmed by 3 bases and V by 7 bases; bases with no gene match: 11. Here the CDR3 reads CASNRGAGGGTDTQYF. The CDR3 DNA follows: TGTGCCAGCAATAGGGGAGCGGGAGGAGGGACAGATACGCAGTATTTT.

The chain joins TRBV5-1 to TRBJ2-7, with TRBD2 as a possible D gene (6 bases). V lost 4 bases, J lost 4 bases, and 15 bases lay in between. CDR3 length: 14 residues. Germline loops: CDR1 SGHRS, CDR2 YFSETQ. CDR3 region: CASSRRGEMYEQYF. The DNA of the CDR3 is TGCGCCAGCAGCCGGCGGGGCGAAATGTACGAGCAGTACTTC.

The chain joins TRBV6-2 or TRBV6-3 to TRBJ2-6, with D possibly TRBD1 on 5 matching bases. There are 17 residues in the CDR3. Trimming removed 4 bases at V and 0 bases at J, with 13 bases between. The germline CDR1 and CDR2 sequences are MNHEY and SVGEGT. The CDR3 nucleotides read TGTGCCAGCAGTTTGGCACAGGCAATCTCTGGGGCCAACGTCCTGACTTTC. Residues: CASSLAQAISGANVLTF.

This chain links TRBV7-2 with TRBJ2-5; a weak D match, TRBD2 (5 bases). The germline V gene encodes CDR1 SGHTA and CDR2 FQGNSA. V lost 3 bases, J lost 1 base, and 6 bases lay in between. CDR3 size: 13 residues. Written as DNA, the CDR3 is TGTGCCAGCAGCTTTAGCGCCCAAGAGACCCAGTACTTC. It is translated as CASSFSAQETQYF.

The chain carries TRBV29-1 and TRBJ1-1; weak D call: TRBD1 (5 bases). This CDR3 region has 12 residues. Germline-derived CDR1 and CDR2 are SQVTM and ANQGSEA. Between the trimmed V and J ends, which lost 4 bases and 1 base, there was a span of 7 bases. The CDR3 region is CSVGQQNTEAFF. The CDR3 nucleotides read TGCAGCGTTGGACAGCAGAACACTGAAGCTTTCTTT.

The chain combines TRBV7-9 with TRBJ2-4; D unclear. Germline V CDR1 and CDR2: SEHNR, FQNEAQ (reference sequence). Trimming pared 7 bases from V and 3 bases from J, leaving 13 bases between. This CDR3 spans 14 amino acids. The CDR3 sequence: CASNPVGGKNIQYF. The DNA for the CDR3 is TGTGCCAGCAACCCTGTGGGCGGCAAAAACATTCAGTACTTC.

V usage is TRBV4-3 and J usage is TRBJ1-2; unclear D gene. V lost 1 base and J 5 bases, leaving 8 bases between the germline ends. CDR1 is LGHNA, CDR2 YSLEER, per germline. The CDR3 consists of 13 residues. Here the CDR3 DNA reads TGCGCCAGCAGCCAAGGGGAAGAGTATGGCTACACCTTC. Translation: CASSQGEEYGYTF.

V usage is TRBV3-1 and J usage is TRBJ2-2, with no clear D. CDR1 is LGHDT, CDR2 YNNKEL, per germline (reference sequence). The CDR3 consists of 16 residues. Trimming cost V 3 bases and J 1 base, with 12 bases left between them. The CDR3 DNA reads as TGTGCCAGCAGCCAGGGGTTTGCAGGGAACACCGGGGAGCTGTTTTTT. It encodes CASSQGFAGNTGELFF.

This clonotype was recorded only once. The chain uses TRBV7-2 and TRBJ1-2; 7 positions agree with TRBD1. V lost 6 bases, J lost 8 bases, and 15 bases stayed unmatched. CDR1 SGHTA and CDR2 FQGNSA come from the germline V gene. This CDR3 has 15 residues. In DNA, the CDR3 is TGTGCCAGCAGAGTATTCGAGGGGGCTTACGGAGGCTACACCTTC. It translates to CASRVFEGAYGGYTF.

This chain uses TRBV29-1 with TRBJ1-4; D is undetermined. Trimming removed 5 bases from V and 7 bases from J, with 17 bases in between. Germline lookup yields CDR1 SQVTM and CDR2 ANQGSEA. The CDR3 is 14 amino acids. The CDR3 DNA follows: TGCAGCGTTACGTTTCCGCCTCACGGTGAAAAACTGTTTTTT. As protein: CSVTFPPHGEKLFF.

This chain connects TRBV18 to TRBJ1-5, with D hard to call. This CDR3 has 14 residues. Per germline, CDR1 KGHSH and CDR2 LQKENI. Trimming took 3 bases from V and 8 from J, leaving 14 bases between them. In DNA form, the CDR3 reads TGTGCCAGCTCACCCGGGCCCGGGAGTAAGCCCCAGCATTTT. Encoded protein: CASSPGPGSKPQHF. The variable domain in full, completed from reference TRBV18 and TRBJ1-5, reads NAGVMQNPRHLVRRRGQEARLRCSPMKGHSHVYWYRQLPEEGLKFMVYLQKENIIDESGMPKERFSAEFPKEGPSILRIQQVVRGDSAAYFCASSPGPGSKPQHFGDGTRLSIL.

The chain uses TRBV20-1 and TRBJ2-5; 11 bases match TRBD2. CDR1 is DFQATT, CDR2 SNEGSKA, per germline (reference sequence). V shed 4 bases and J 5 bases; nucleotides not matched to a gene: 6. The CDR3 consists of 14 residues. The DNA for the CDR3 is TGCAGTGCTACAACTAGCGGGAGATATGAGACCCAGTACTTC. Its protein product is CSATTSGRYETQYF.

The count of this clonotype is one. This chain uses TRBV7-3 with TRBJ2-7; D possibly uses TRBD1 or TRBD2 (5 bases each). Trimming stripped 5 bases from V and 5 bases from J, with 19 bases between. The CDR3 is 15 residues long. Looked up from germline, CDR1 is SGHTA and CDR2 is FQGTGA. The CDR3 nucleotides read TGTGCCAGCAGCCTCCAGGGAGCCCGTCTCAACGAGCAGTACTTC. Its protein is CASSLQGARLNEQYF.

V is TRBV7-9 and J is TRBJ1-2; D uncertain. V dropped 4 bases and J dropped 5 bases, with 11 bases sitting between them. The length of the CDR3 is 13 residues. The V gene's germline CDR1 is SEHNR and CDR2 FQNEAQ (reference sequence). CDR3 loop: CASSSRVVYGYTF. CDR3 bases: TGTGCCAGCAGCTCTCGGGTGGTTTATGGCTACACCTTC.

The V and J genes are TRBV18 and TRBJ2-7; possibly TRBD1 for D (5 bases). V was clipped by 1 base and J by 4 bases, with 8 bases between them. This CDR3 has 13 amino acids. Germline V CDR1 and CDR2: KGHSH, LQKENI. CDR3 sequence: CASSPRQGYEQYF. CDR3 nucleotide sequence: TGTGCCAGCTCACCACGGCAGGGATACGAGCAGTACTTC.

The sample holds one count of this clonotype. The rearrangement joins TRBV7-4 to TRBJ1-1, with D uncertain. Trimming shortened V by 4 bases and J by 3 bases, and 9 bases separated the two germline ends. Germline CDR1 is SGHVT and CDR2 is SQSDAQ. The CDR3 runs to 13 residues. The DNA for the CDR3 is TGTGCCAGCAGCTCCCAGGATTACACTGAAGCTTTCTTT. Translating it yields CASSSQDYTEAFF.